Listed below are T cell receptor beta chains from one sample, sequenced in a study of T-cell memory formation after mild COVID-19. MiXCR, applied by TCRdb to the 5' RACE reads, yields one record per CDR3 protein. The sample lists roughly 300,000 distinct CDR3 sequences, around 15% occurring once. The sequenced sample was PBMCs or a T cell subset sorted from them (not recorded which). The receptors stem from a man aged 18 to 30 who had mild COVID-19 (a few samples of this study predate the infection). Cell type and time point are not known. The conserved cysteine and the conserved F or W are not part of the CDR3 here. The size entry is marked missing in some rows and otherwise reads once, few, many or a size class.

cdr3_length,clone_size,v_call,j_call,cdr3_aa
14,-,TRBV5-4,TRBJ2-3,ASSFLAKSGPDTQY
12,-,TRBV20-1,TRBJ1-2,SARYTGGPYGYT
11,-,TRBV29-1,TRBJ2-3,SVAPPGTDTQY
12,-,TRBV24-1,TRBJ2-1,ATSDPRLVNEQF
11,-,TRBV5-1,TRBJ2-1,ASSTGRYNEQF
12,-,TRBV5-6,TRBJ1-6,ASSLRQGTSPLH
13,-,TRBV15,TRBJ2-7,ATSRESGGTHEQY
15,few,TRBV10-3,TRBJ2-1,AISESDFTPTYNEQF
17,-,TRBV21-1,TRBJ1-6,ASSNSDRGLTKYNSPLH
10,-,TRBV7-9,TRBJ1-1,ASSPTPGGPF
9,few,TRBV5-1,TRBJ2-1,ASSLLNEQF
12,once,TRBV27,TRBJ1-3,ASSAPGSGNTIY
15,few,TRBV5-4,TRBJ2-5,ASSPRTSPRWQETQY
14,few,TRBV5-5,TRBJ1-1,ASSPRWGGMNTEAF
17,-,TRBV4-1,TRBJ2-5,ASSQDKGLGSQYYETQY
11,-,TRBV7-9,TRBJ1-1,ASRIGWNTEAF
14,-,TRBV27,TRBJ2-5,ASSSLGTSGKETQY
12,few,TRBV20-1,TRBJ1-1,SAKEPDTNTEAF
11,few,TRBV20-1,TRBJ2-5,SARWDRDETQY
11,-,TRBV29-1,TRBJ1-2,SVGGQETYGYT
15,-,TRBV15,TRBJ2-1,ATSSGLTGVKVYEQF
14,-,TRBV4-2,TRBJ2-3,ASSQEGTGAADTQY
13,few,TRBV9,TRBJ1-5,ASSVDGGRYQPQH
10,many,TRBV12-3/TRBV12-4,TRBJ2-5,ASSSPVETQY
11,-,TRBV7-2,TRBJ1-2,ASSWGMARGYT
13,few,TRBV12-3/TRBV12-4,TRBJ1-6,ASSLMTGRGSPLH
12,-,TRBV27,TRBJ2-2,ASSLGLGPGELF
12,few,TRBV20-1,TRBJ2-5,SAPWASGGETQY
15,few,TRBV7-3,TRBJ2-1,ASSLRSPGQGNSEQF